A single sample gave rise to the 31 T cell receptor beta chains below, sequenced in a study of OX40 agonist ivuxolimab in advanced cancers. Using immunoSEQ multiplex PCR, the repertoire was profiled, and TCRdb retains in-frame clones only, with some absent. This sample carries under 100,000 clones, around 90% of them seen once, and the ten largest clones take 0.55% to 0.65%. Sequenced material: CD4+ or CD8+ T cells sorted from blood, taken in a trial of the OX40 agonist ivuxolimab. The receptor set was obtained from an adult with an advanced solid tumor such as melanoma, head and neck, liver or kidney cancer.

The genes are TRBV7-3 and TRBJ1-3, with D perhaps TRBD1 (6 bases). Germline-derived CDR1 and CDR2 are SGHTA and FQGTGA. V was pared by 0 bases and J by 0 bases, with 12 bases between. The CDR3 sequence is 17 residues long. CDR3 sequence: CASSLTGGRHSGNTIYF. CDR3 DNA sequence: TGTGCCAGCAGCTTAACTGGGGGGCGGCACTCTGGAAACACCATATATTTT.

The chain employs TRBV14 and TRBJ2-3; no firm D call. Trimming left V 1 base short and J 8 bases short, with 4 bases between. Looked up from germline, CDR1 is SGHDN and CDR2 is FVKESK. The CDR3 spans 11 residues. The CDR3 nucleotides read TGTGCCAGCAGCCAAGGAGGTACGCAGTATTTT. The encoded protein is CASSQGGTQYF.

The chain uses TRBV7-6 and TRBJ1-3; D gene ambiguous. The CDR3 sequence is 15 residues long. Trimming removed 1 base at V and 2 bases at J, with 9 bases between. Per the germline V gene, CDR1 is SGHVS and CDR2 is FNYEAQ. DNA for the CDR3: TGTGCCAGCAGCTTAGAAATCCCACCTGGAAACACCATATATTTT. Amino acid sequence: CASSLEIPPGNTIYF.

V is TRBV7-6 and J is TRBJ2-3; no definite D call. The CDR3 is 14 residues long. Trimming cost V 3 bases and J 6 bases, with 13 bases left between them. CDR1 SGHVS and CDR2 FNYEAQ come from the germline V gene. The CDR3, as DNA: TGTGCCAGCAGCTTCGACGGGTCTGTGGATACGCAGTATTTT. Translated: CASSFDGSVDTQYF.

Only one count was recorded for this clone. The genes are TRBV29-1 and TRBJ1-5, with 7 bases fitting TRBD1. Germline CDR1 SQVTM, CDR2 ANQGSEA. CDR3 length equals 13 residues. The trim removed 6 bases at V and 3 bases at J, leaving 5 bases unmatched. The chain's CDR3 is CSVGTELNQPQHF. CDR3 DNA sequence: TGCAGCGTCGGGACAGAACTCAATCAGCCCCAGCATTTT.

This clone was recorded once. The rearrangement links TRBV4-1 to TRBJ2-7, with 11 positions matching TRBD2. CDR1 and CDR2 from the germline V gene are MGHRA and YSYEKL. This CDR3 has 15 residues. V dropped 2 bases and J dropped 6; count of bases not matched to a gene: 6. CDR3 in amino acids: CASSQISGRGREQYF. CDR3 nucleotide sequence: TGCGCCAGCAGCCAAATTAGCGGGAGGGGACGCGAGCAGTACTTC.

The chain joins TRBV6-1 to TRBJ1-5; 7 nucleotides match TRBD1. Germline loops: CDR1 MNHNS, CDR2 SASEGT. The CDR3 loop spans 15 amino acids. V lost 1 base to trimming and J lost 3 bases; unmatched junction nucleotides: 3. CDR3: CASSEGGTVNQPQHF. As DNA, the CDR3 is TGTGCCAGCAGTGAAGGGGGGACAGTCAATCAGCCCCAGCATTTT.

This sequence joins TRBV6-5 and TRBJ1-3, with D perhaps TRBD1 (5 bases). V lost 7 bases and J 2 bases, leaving 15 bases between the germline ends. Germline CDR1 MNHEY, CDR2 SVGAGI. The CDR3 contains 15 residues. The CDR3 spells CASTKKGSPGNTIYF. DNA for the CDR3: TGTGCCAGCACCAAAAAGGGGTCCCCTGGAAACACCATATATTTT.

The gene calls are TRBV6-6 and TRBJ1-2; D is unclear. Trimming pared 5 bases from V and 8 bases from J, leaving 9 bases between. This CDR3 has 11 amino acids. The V gene's germline CDR1 is MNHNY and CDR2 SVGAGI (reference sequence). The CDR3 DNA is TGTGCCAGCAGTGCCGCTGGAGGCTACACCTTC. Its translation is CASSAAGGYTF.

The V call is TRBV6-1, the J call TRBJ1-5, with a tentative D call TRBD1 (5 bases). The germline V and J ends were trimmed by 0 bases and 4 bases, with 10 bases remaining between them. This CDR3 is 15 amino acids long. Per the germline V gene, CDR1 is MNHNS and CDR2 is SASEGT. This chain's CDR3 is CASSEALGGNQPQHF. The CDR3 DNA reads TGTGCCAGCAGTGAAGCGCTCGGGGGGAATCAGCCCCAGCATTTT.

The V and J genes are TRBV5-6 and TRBJ1-6; no definite D call. Germline CDR1 is SGHDT and CDR2 is YYEEEE. The CDR3 extends over 13 amino acids. V lost 4 bases and J 8 bases, leaving 10 bases between the germline ends. For the CDR3, the DNA is TGTGCCAGCAGCGAACCAGGTTATTCACCCCTCCACTTT. Translated, it gives CASSEPGYSPLHF.

This rearrangement joins TRBV5-6 to TRBJ1-5; D unresolved. The CDR3 has 12 residues. Trimming took 3 bases from V and 4 from J, leaving 5 bases between them. Germline CDR1 reads SGHDT; CDR2 reads YYEEEE. In nucleotides, the CDR3 is TGTGCCAGCAGCTCGACTAATCAGCCCCAGCATTTT. Its protein product is CASSSTNQPQHF.

The V call is TRBV7-9, the J call TRBJ2-1; the D gene is possibly TRBD1 (6 bases). Germline V gene data show CDR1 as SEHNR and CDR2 as FQNEAQ (reference sequence). The CDR3 runs to 13 residues. The V and J ends lost 7 bases and 5 bases respectively, with 12 bases between them. CDR3 protein: CASTYRQDNEQFF. DNA for the CDR3: TGTGCCAGCACCTACAGACAGGACAATGAGCAGTTCTTC.

The gene calls are TRBV4-1 and TRBJ2-7; D remains ambiguous. Looked up from germline, CDR1 is MGHRA and CDR2 is YSYEKL. Trimming shortened V by 0 bases and J by 4 bases, and 4 bases separated the two germline ends. This CDR3 spans 12 amino acids. CDR3 in amino acids: CASSQDWYEQYF. The DNA of the CDR3 is TGCGCCAGCAGCCAAGACTGGTACGAGCAGTACTTC.

The chain recombines TRBV7-2 with TRBJ2-7; D unresolved. V lost 5 bases to trimming and J lost 3 bases, with 11 bases between them. From germline, CDR1 is SGHTA and CDR2 FQGNSA. CDR3 length: 13 amino acids. The CDR3, as DNA: TGTGCCAGCAGCCTAGGACGGATCTACGAGCAGTACTTC. It yields the protein CASSLGRIYEQYF.

The chain is built from TRBV20-1 and TRBJ1-3; D is uncertain. V lost 1 base, J lost 8 bases, and 6 bases lay in between. This CDR3 contains 11 residues. CDR1 DFQATT and CDR2 SNEGSKA come from the germline V gene (reference sequence). DNA for the CDR3: TGCAGTGCTAGAGTCGGGGACACCATATATTTT. This encodes CSARVGDTIYF.

The chain recombines TRBV30 with TRBJ1-6, with D maybe TRBD1 (6 bases). V was clipped by 4 bases and J by 11 bases, with 12 bases between them. Germline V lookup: CDR1 GTSNPN, CDR2 SVGIG (reference sequence). The length of the CDR3 is 12 residues. As DNA, the CDR3 is TGTGCCTGGAACAGGGTGATGACACCCCTCCACTTT. Translating gives CAWNRVMTPLHF.

The CDR3 spells CASRSVWGQQYF. The CDR3 coding sequence is TGTGCCAGCAGGTCTGTATGGGGGCAGCAGTACTTC. The rearrangement joins TRBV5-5 to TRBJ2-7; maybe TRBD1 (6 bases). In germline, CDR1 is SGHKS, CDR2 YYEKEE (reference sequence). This CDR3 comprises 12 residues. The V gene lost 5 bases and the J gene lost 8 bases, with 14 bases spanning the gap.

The rearrangement uses TRBV9 and TRBJ2-7, with TRBD1 matching over 12 bases. The CDR3 contains 15 residues. V dropped 4 bases and J dropped 5; count of bases not matched to a gene: 7. Germline V lookup: CDR1 SGDLS, CDR2 YYNGEE. CDR3 in amino acids: CASSPGTGGENEQYF. CDR3 nucleotide sequence: TGTGCCAGCAGCCCGGGGACAGGGGGCGAGAACGAGCAGTACTTC.

The chain is built from TRBV7-9 and TRBJ2-5, with TRBD2 identical over 9 bases. After removal of 0 bases from V and 3 bases from J, the junction contained 8 bases not matched to a gene. Germline V gene sequence: CDR1 SEHNR, CDR2 FQNEAQ (reference sequence). This CDR3 spans 17 amino acids. The CDR3 region has the DNA TGTGCCAGCAGCTTAGCGGGAGATAGCGGGAGAAAAGAGACCCAGTACTTC. This encodes CASSLAGDSGRKETQYF.

This chain joins TRBV6-5 and TRBJ2-7; TRBD2 matches 10 bases. CDR1 MNHEY and CDR2 SVGAGI come from the germline V gene. This CDR3 is built from 14 residues. With V trimmed by 11 bases and J by 3 bases, 10 bases remained unmatched. The CDR3 bases are TGTGCCGCCGAAGCGGGGGGGACCTACTACGAGCAGTACTTC. Its protein is CAAEAGGTYYEQYF.

The rearrangement links TRBV10-3 to TRBJ2-3; TRBD1 agrees at 12 bases. Per the germline V gene, CDR1 is ENHRY and CDR2 is SYGVKD. CDR3 length equals 15 residues. The trim removed 6 bases at V and 5 bases at J, leaving 6 bases unmatched. The CDR3 reads CAIRGTGGSLDTQYF. CDR3 bases: TGTGCCATCAGGGGGACAGGGGGCAGTTTAGATACGCAGTATTTT.

The chain links TRBV2 to TRBJ2-5; 8 nucleotides line up with TRBD2. The trim removed 4 bases at V and 3 bases at J, leaving 7 bases unmatched. CDR1 SNHLY and CDR2 FYNNEI come from the germline V gene. CDR3 size: 15 residues. CDR3 DNA: TGTGCCAGCAGTGGTCTAGCGGGCGCCGAAGAGACCCAGTACTTC. This codes for CASSGLAGAEETQYF.

This clone was seen just once. The DNA for the CDR3 is TGTGCCAGTAGTATCCAGGCAGTGAACACCGGGGAGCTGTTTTTT. As protein: CASSIQAVNTGELFF. The rearrangement links TRBV19 to TRBJ2-2, with D unresolved. Germline CDR1 is LNHDA and CDR2 is SQIVND (reference sequence). The germline V and J ends were trimmed by 3 bases and 1 base, with 9 bases remaining between them. CDR3 size: 15 residues.

This clone was observed a single time. This chain uses TRBV5-8 with TRBJ1-1, with no clear D. CDR1 and CDR2 (germline): SGHTS, YDEGEE. There are 13 residues in the CDR3. V dropped 7 bases and J dropped 1 base, with 11 bases sitting between them. CDR3 in DNA: TGTGCCAGCCTACCCCCAGCGAACACTGAAGCTTTCTTT. As protein: CASLPPANTEAFF.

The rearrangement links TRBV7-3 to TRBJ2-1; D unclear. The V gene's germline CDR1 is SGHTA and CDR2 FQGTGA. CDR3 size: 13 residues. The ends were cut back, 5 bases at V and 8 bases at J, with 13 bases in the middle. The CDR3 loop is CASSPRREDEQFF. CDR3 coding DNA: TGTGCCAGCAGCCCCCGACGAGAGGATGAGCAGTTCTTC.

The chain uses TRBV18 and TRBJ2-2; a possible D gene is TRBD1 (6 bases). The CDR3 extends over 16 amino acids. V shed 4 bases and J shed 1 base, with 13 bases lying between them. CDR1 and CDR2 from the germline V gene are KGHSH and LQKENI. The CDR3 region has the DNA TGTGCCAGCTCACGGAACCCGGGACAGAACACCGGGGAGCTGTTTTTT. Amino acids: CASSRNPGQNTGELFF.

The chain couples TRBV9 to TRBJ2-7; 9 bases are a match to TRBD1. Trimming removed 0 bases from V and 2 bases from J; junction bases left unmatched: 3. There are 15 residues in the CDR3. Germline CDR1 reads SGDLS; CDR2 reads YYNGEE. The CDR3 region has the DNA TGTGCCAGCAGCGTAGGTAACAGGGGGCCCTACGAGCAGTACTTC. Its protein is CASSVGNRGPYEQYF.

The chain carries TRBV6-5 and TRBJ2-1; tentative D call: TRBD1 (5 bases). Germline V gene data show CDR1 as MNHEY and CDR2 as SVGAGI. The V gene lost 4 bases and the J gene lost 7 bases, with 20 bases spanning the gap. This CDR3 has 16 amino acids. CDR3 nucleotides: TGTGCCAGCAGTTCCACGTCAGGGTCCTTTAAGAATGAGCAGTTCTTC. Protein product: CASSSTSGSFKNEQFF.

The chain links TRBV9 to TRBJ2-1; D ambiguous. Between the trimmed V and J ends, which lost 7 bases and 3 bases, there was a span of 17 bases. Germline values: CDR1 SGDLS, CDR2 YYNGEE. The CDR3 sequence is 15 residues long. The CDR3 loop is CASSFSPGNYNEQFF. CDR3 DNA sequence: TGTGCCAGCTCCTTCTCTCCAGGTAACTACAATGAGCAGTTCTTC.

The chain couples TRBV2 to TRBJ2-4; perhaps D is TRBD1 or TRBD2 (5 bases each). Trimming removed 8 bases from V and 0 bases from J, with 11 bases in between. The CDR3 is made up of 14 amino acids. Germline V CDR1 and CDR2: SNHLY, FYNNEI. CDR3 sequence: CASELGVAKNIQYF. The CDR3 region has the DNA TGTGCCAGCGAGTTGGGGGTAGCCAAAAACATTCAGTACTTC.